The 28 T cell receptor beta chains below all came from one sample that was sequenced in a study of shared clonotypes between healthy human individuals. Sequencing used immunoSEQ multiplex PCR; TCRdb keeps in-frame clones, though not all of them. Found here are about 2 million clones, roughly 94% of them singletons; the top ten hold more than 0.95%. In the naive CD8 group, cells lacked CD45RO and were positively selected for CCR7, so terminally differentiated effector memory CD45RA+ cells were left out. Sequenced sample: naive CD8+ T cells sorted from blood. The receptor set was obtained from a man between 18 and 35 years old in good health.

The chain carries TRBV10-3 and TRBJ1-1, with D tentatively TRBD1 (5 bases). The CDR3 is 11 amino acids. Trimming shortened V by 11 bases and J by 4 bases, and 11 bases separated the two germline ends. CDR1 is ENHRY, CDR2 SYGVKD, per germline. Written as DNA, the CDR3 is TGTGCCGCTTTGGGGGGCACTGAAGCTTTCTTT. It encodes CAALGGTEAFF.

The chain recombines TRBV7-9 with TRBJ2-2, with D hard to call. Germline V gives CDR1 SEHNR, CDR2 FQNEAQ (reference sequence). The CDR3 spans 12 residues. Trimming removed 3 bases from V and 5 bases from J, with 4 bases in between. The CDR3 region is CASSFVTGELFF. The DNA of the CDR3 is TGTGCCAGCAGCTTTGTTACCGGGGAGCTGTTTTTT.

This sequence joins TRBV5-5 and TRBJ1-5, with D tentatively TRBD1 (5 bases). The CDR3 totals 13 residues. Trimming took 2 bases from V and 6 from J, leaving 9 bases between them. Germline CDR1 and CDR2: SGHKS and YYEKEE (reference sequence). The CDR3 loop reads CASSFRGTQPQHF. The CDR3 DNA is TGTGCCAGCAGCTTTCGGGGGACTCAGCCCCAGCATTTT. The whole variable domain, filled in from reference TRBV5-5 and TRBJ1-5, reads DAGVTQSPTHLIKTRGQQVTLRCSPISGHKSVSWYQQVLGQGPQFIFQYYEKEERGRGNFPDRFSARQFPNYSSELNVNALLLGDSALYLCASSFRGTQPQHFGDGTRLSIL.

The chain couples TRBV6-5 to TRBJ2-3, with TRBD1 matching 7 bases. Germline-derived CDR1 and CDR2 are MNHEY and SVGAGI. This CDR3 comprises 15 residues. The J segment lost 5 bases and the V segment lost 0 bases, leaving 5 bases of the junction unmatched. For the CDR3, the DNA is TGTGCCAGCAGTTACTCCCCAGGGGGTTTAGATACGCAGTATTTT. Encoded protein: CASSYSPGGLDTQYF.

V and J are TRBV4-1 and TRBJ1-1, with unresolved D. Looked up from germline, CDR1 is MGHRA and CDR2 is YSYEKL. Trimming took off 2 bases at V and 0 bases at J, with 7 bases between the two ends. CDR3 length: 14 amino acids. The CDR3 coding sequence is TGCGCCAGCAGCCAACTTGGAGTGAACACTGAAGCTTTCTTT. Amino acids: CASSQLGVNTEAFF.

The V gene is TRBV18, the J gene TRBJ2-1; D is possibly TRBD2 (6 bases). V lost 1 base and J 0 bases, leaving 13 bases between the germline ends. The CDR3 totals 17 residues. Germline CDR1 reads KGHSH; CDR2 reads LQKENI. Here the CDR3 reads CASSPLGGEISYNEQFF. CDR3 bases: TGTGCCAGCTCACCACTCGGAGGGGAAATCTCCTACAATGAGCAGTTCTTC.

This clone has only one observation. The chain recombines TRBV10-2 with TRBJ1-5; no clear D. This CDR3 contains 14 residues. The germline V gene has CDR1 WSHSY and CDR2 SAAADI. V was shortened by 4 bases and J by 0 bases, with 7 bases between the two germline ends. The DNA for the CDR3 is TGCGCCAGCAGTGCTGTTTATAGCAATCAGCCCCAGCATTTT. It is translated as CASSAVYSNQPQHF.

The V call is TRBV19, the J call TRBJ1-2, with TRBD1 matching over 10 bases. CDR1 and CDR2 from the germline V gene are LNHDA and SQIVND (reference sequence). This CDR3 is built from 13 residues. With 9 bases clipped from V and 5 bases from J, the junction kept 6 bases outside the gene matches. For the CDR3, the DNA is TGTGCCAGCGGACAGGGGGGTTATTATGGCTACACCTTC. Its translation: CASGQGGYYGYTF.

Notes on this clone: A much larger clone lies a single base off, so this may be a read error. Other DNA sequences in the sample encode the same CDR3. The chain uses TRBV30 and TRBJ1-1; D gene ambiguous. The V end was cut by 3 bases, the J end by 1 base, with 3 bases between. The CDR3 consists of 11 residues. Per germline, CDR1 GTSNPN and CDR2 SVGIG (reference sequence). CDR3 DNA sequence: TGTGCCTGGAGGGGGAACACTGAAGCTTTCTTT. Translating gives CAWRGNTEAFF.

A single count supports this clone. The J gene is TRBJ2-3, the V gene TRBV5-6; unclear D gene. The V end was cut by 0 bases, the J end by 4 bases, with 6 bases between. The CDR3 sequence is 13 residues long. Germline-derived CDR1 and CDR2 are SGHDT and YYEEEE. CDR3 nucleotides: TGTGCCAGCAGCTTGGAAGTGGCAGATACGCAGTATTTT. It specifies CASSLEVADTQYF.

This clone was seen just once. V usage is TRBV7-9 and J usage is TRBJ2-7; D is unresolved. CDR3 size: 14 residues. The V gene lost 6 bases and the J gene lost 6 bases, with 18 bases spanning the gap. The germline V gene has CDR1 SEHNR and CDR2 FQNEAQ (reference sequence). In DNA form, the CDR3 reads TGTGCCAGCAGTTCACTATACCCGTCGGGCGAGCAGTACTTC. Amino acids: CASSSLYPSGEQYF.

The CDR3 spells CAAGRGDSYNEQFF. As DNA, the CDR3 is TGTGCCGCGGGCAGGGGGGACTCCTACAATGAGCAGTTCTTC. This rearrangement joins TRBV9 to TRBJ2-1, with D perhaps TRBD1 (7 bases). The CDR3 length is 14 residues. The germline CDR1 and CDR2 sequences are SGDLS and YYNGEE. V lost 10 bases and J 0 bases, leaving 14 bases between the germline ends. Drawing the rest from reference TRBV9 and TRBJ2-1, the complete variable domain is DSGVTQTPKHLITATGQRVTLRCSPRSGDLSVYWYQQSLDQGLQFLIQYYNGEERAKGNILERFSAQQFPDLHSELNLSSLELGDSALYFCAAGRGDSYNEQFFGPGTRLTVL.

This chain links TRBV10-2 with TRBJ2-2, with a tentative D call TRBD1 (6 bases). This CDR3 contains 14 residues. CDR1 WSHSY and CDR2 SAAADI come from the germline V gene. V shed 9 bases and J shed 0 bases, with 11 bases lying between them. DNA for the CDR3: TGCGCCAGTGGGGGACACTCGAACACCGGGGAGCTGTTTTTT. It specifies CASGGHSNTGELFF.

The CDR3 sequence is CASSPSGTSGTYEQYF. DNA for the CDR3: TGTGCCAGCAGCCCTTCCGGGACTAGCGGCACCTACGAGCAGTACTTC. The chain has TRBV13 and TRBJ2-7; TRBD2 agrees at 11 bases. The germline V gene has CDR1 PRHDT and CDR2 FYEKMQ (reference sequence). V lost 5 bases, J lost 2 bases, and 8 bases stayed unmatched. CDR3 length: 16 amino acids.

CDR3 nucleotides: TGTGCCAGCAGCCCCCCATTGGGAGATTCACCCCTCCACTTT. It yields the protein CASSPPLGDSPLHF. V gene TRBV4-2 combines with J gene TRBJ1-6; D is unclear. V lost 4 bases and J 8 bases, leaving 12 bases between the germline ends. Looked up from germline, CDR1 is LGHNA and CDR2 is YNFKEQ. There are 14 residues in the CDR3.

V and J are TRBV25-1 and TRBJ2-2; 7 bases match TRBD1. The CDR3 runs to 16 residues. The junction had 8 bases not matched to a gene; V was cut back by 3 bases and J by 4 bases. Per the germline V gene, CDR1 is MGHDK and CDR2 is SYGVNS. CDR3 in amino acids: CASSELQGLVTGELFF. The CDR3 bases are TGTGCCAGCAGTGAGTTACAGGGGTTGGTCACCGGGGAGCTGTTTTTT.

The chain joins TRBV2 to TRBJ1-4, with D maybe TRBD1 (5 bases). Germline V lookup: CDR1 SNHLY, CDR2 FYNNEI. CDR3 length: 15 amino acids. Trimming stripped 6 bases from V and 5 bases from J, with 16 bases between. The CDR3 coding sequence is TGTGCCAGCAGCGACCGGGACGGAAAAAATGAAAAACTGTTTTTT. Amino acids: CASSDRDGKNEKLFF.

This chain joins TRBV6-6 and TRBJ2-5; 10 nucleotides agree with TRBD2. Germline CDR1 and CDR2: MNHNY and SVGAGI (reference sequence). This CDR3 is built from 16 residues. V was pared by 4 bases and J by 2 bases, with 7 bases of the junction left unmatched. The CDR3 loop is CASSSVSGGPQETQYF. The CDR3, as DNA: TGTGCCAGCAGTTCGGTTAGCGGGGGGCCACAAGAGACCCAGTACTTC.

The chain employs TRBV27 and TRBJ2-5, with D perhaps matching TRBD2 (8 bases). Germline V CDR1 and CDR2: MNHEY, SMNVEV (reference sequence). V lost 5 bases to trimming and J lost 2 bases, with 15 bases between them. The CDR3 is made up of 15 amino acids. CDR3 amino acids: CASSAAGGQQETQYF. The CDR3 nucleotides are TGTGCCAGCAGTGCCGCGGGGGGACAGCAAGAGACCCAGTACTTC.

This chain uses TRBV19 with TRBJ1-2; D gene ambiguous. The CDR3 runs to 13 residues. CDR1 LNHDA and CDR2 SQIVND come from the germline V gene (reference sequence). V lost 8 bases and J 2 bases, leaving 12 bases between the germline ends. The CDR3 sequence: CASRFAENYGYTF. CDR3 DNA: TGTGCCAGTCGGTTTGCAGAGAACTATGGCTACACCTTC.

This chain joins TRBV28 and TRBJ1-1; TRBD1 is a possible D gene (6 bases). This CDR3 is built from 13 residues. Trimming took 8 bases from V and 3 from J, leaving 13 bases between them. Germline V lookup: CDR1 MDHEN, CDR2 SYDVKM. As DNA, the CDR3 is TGTGCCAGCGTTGCTGGGGGCGACACTGAAGCTTTCTTT. It codes for CASVAGGDTEAFF.

Points on this clone: This same CDR3 is encoded by further DNA sequences in the sample. V usage is TRBV7-9 and J usage is TRBJ2-5; D might be TRBD1 or TRBD2, each matching 6 bases. With 3 bases removed from V and 1 base from J, the gap between germline ends came to 9 bases. This CDR3 region has 14 residues. CDR1 is SEHNR, CDR2 FQNEAQ, per germline (reference sequence). The DNA of the CDR3 is TGTGCCAGCAGCTTCGGGGGCGGCCAAGAGACCCAGTACTTC. Translated: CASSFGGGQETQYF.

In its sample, this clone was seen once. The chain combines TRBV5-5 with TRBJ1-5; 7 bases align to TRBD1. The germline gives CDR1 SGHKS, CDR2 YYEKEE (reference sequence). V was clipped by 5 bases and J by 0 bases; unmatched bases: 5. The length of the CDR3 is 15 residues. CDR3 loop: CASSWDSYSNQPQHF. The DNA for the CDR3 is TGTGCCAGCAGTTGGGACAGCTATAGCAATCAGCCCCAGCATTTT.

The CDR3 DNA reads TGCGCCAGCAGCTTGAAACAGGGGCTTTTCACTGAAGCTTTCTTT. It translates to CASSLKQGLFTEAFF. V and J are TRBV5-1 and TRBJ1-1, with TRBD1 matching 7 bases. The CDR3 is 15 amino acids. The J segment lost 4 bases and the V segment lost 1 base, leaving 7 bases of the junction unmatched. The germline CDR1 and CDR2 sequences are SGHRS and YFSETQ.

The CDR3 bases are TGCGCCAGCAGCCCAGGGGCCACCGGGAATGGCTACACCTTC. Translation gives CASSPGATGNGYTF. The genes are TRBV5-1 and TRBJ1-2, with a tentative D call TRBD1 (6 bases). The CDR3 is 14 residues long. Germline V gene data show CDR1 as SGHRS and CDR2 as YFSETQ. Trimming took off 4 bases at V and 6 bases at J, with 16 bases between the two ends.

The chain uses TRBV7-8 and TRBJ2-5; D possibly corresponds to TRBD2 (7 bases). The germline gives CDR1 SGHVS, CDR2 FQNEAQ. This CDR3 is built from 15 residues. Trimming took 7 bases from V and 5 from J, leaving 20 bases between them. The CDR3 here is CASTVWEGRGETQYF. Written as DNA, the CDR3 is TGTGCCAGCACCGTCTGGGAGGGCAGGGGCGAGACCCAGTACTTC. The variable domain in full, completed from reference TRBV7-8 and TRBJ2-5, reads GAGVSQSPRYKVAKRGQDVALRCDPISGHVSLFWYQQALGQGPEFLTYFQNEAQLDKSGLPSDRFFAERPEGSVSTLKIQRTQQEDSAVYLCASTVWEGRGETQYFGPGTRLLVL.

The J gene is TRBJ2-5, the V gene TRBV29-1; 13 bases are a match to TRBD2. The CDR3 loop spans 15 amino acids. Looked up from germline, CDR1 is SQVTM and CDR2 is ANQGSEA. The ends lost 5 bases at V and 4 bases at J; junction bases unmatched: 7. The CDR3 DNA is TGCAGCGTTTCACCGACTAGCGGGGGGATAGAGACCCAGTACTTC. The encoded protein is CSVSPTSGGIETQYF.

A note on this clone: Other DNA sequences in this specimen translate into the identical CDR3. The chain couples TRBV7-2 to TRBJ2-7; 10 bases map to TRBD1. J gave up 4 bases and V 5 bases, and 5 bases lay outside the gene matches. The CDR3 covers 14 residues. Per germline, CDR1 SGHTA and CDR2 FQGNSA. The CDR3 loop reads CASSLPGQGYEQYF. In nucleotides, the CDR3 is TGTGCCAGCAGCCTTCCGGGACAGGGGTACGAGCAGTACTTC.